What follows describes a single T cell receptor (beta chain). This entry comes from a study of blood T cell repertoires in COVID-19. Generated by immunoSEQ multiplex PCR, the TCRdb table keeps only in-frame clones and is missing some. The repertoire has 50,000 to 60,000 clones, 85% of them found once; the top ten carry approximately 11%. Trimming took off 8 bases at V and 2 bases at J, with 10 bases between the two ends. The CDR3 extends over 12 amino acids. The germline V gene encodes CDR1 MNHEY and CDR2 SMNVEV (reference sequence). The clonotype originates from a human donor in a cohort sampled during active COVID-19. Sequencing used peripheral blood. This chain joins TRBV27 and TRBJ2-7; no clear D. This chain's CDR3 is CASSGRTYEQYF. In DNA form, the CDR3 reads TGTGCCAGCTCCGGTCGAACCTACGAGCAGTACTTC.